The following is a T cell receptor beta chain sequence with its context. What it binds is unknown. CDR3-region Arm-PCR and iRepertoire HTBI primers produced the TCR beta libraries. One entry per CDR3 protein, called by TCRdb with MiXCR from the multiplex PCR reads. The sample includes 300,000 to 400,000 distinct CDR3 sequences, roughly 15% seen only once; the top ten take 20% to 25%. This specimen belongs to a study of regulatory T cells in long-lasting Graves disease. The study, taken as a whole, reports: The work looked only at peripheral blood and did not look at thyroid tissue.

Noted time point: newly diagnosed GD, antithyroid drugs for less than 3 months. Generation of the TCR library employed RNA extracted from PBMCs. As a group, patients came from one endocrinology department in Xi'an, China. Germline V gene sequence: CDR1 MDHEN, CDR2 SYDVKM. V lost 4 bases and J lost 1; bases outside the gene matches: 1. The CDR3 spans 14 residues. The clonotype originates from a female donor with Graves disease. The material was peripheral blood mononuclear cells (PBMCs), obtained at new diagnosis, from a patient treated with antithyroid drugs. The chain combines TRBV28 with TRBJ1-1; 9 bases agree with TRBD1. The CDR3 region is CASSWGQGNTEAFF. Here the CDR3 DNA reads TGTGCCAGCAGTTGGGGACAGGGGAACACTGAAGCTTTCTTT.